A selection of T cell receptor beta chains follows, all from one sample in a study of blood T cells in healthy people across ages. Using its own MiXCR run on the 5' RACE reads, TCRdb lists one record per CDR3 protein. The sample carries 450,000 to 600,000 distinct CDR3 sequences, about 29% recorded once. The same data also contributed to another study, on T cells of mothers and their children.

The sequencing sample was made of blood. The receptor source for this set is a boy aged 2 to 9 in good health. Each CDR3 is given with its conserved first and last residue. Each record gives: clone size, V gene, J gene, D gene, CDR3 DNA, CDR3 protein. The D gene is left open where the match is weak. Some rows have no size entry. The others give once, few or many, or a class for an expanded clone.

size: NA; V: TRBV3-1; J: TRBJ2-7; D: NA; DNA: TGTGCCAGCAGCCCAAACCGAAATTCTCGGGGGACCTACGAGCAGTACTTC; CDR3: CASSPNRNSRGTYEQYF
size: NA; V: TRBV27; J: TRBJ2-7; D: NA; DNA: TGTGCCAGCAGTTTATCGGTAACAGAGTTCCTCTACGAGCAGTACTTC; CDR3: CASSLSVTEFLYEQYF
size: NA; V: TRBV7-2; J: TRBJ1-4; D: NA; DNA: TGTGCCAGCAGCCCCCAACTCAGAGGGGAAAAACTGTTTTTT; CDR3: CASSPQLRGEKLFF
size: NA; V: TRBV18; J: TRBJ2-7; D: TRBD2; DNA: TGTGCCAGCTCCCGGGGCCCGGGACTAGCGGGAAACGAGCAGTACTTC; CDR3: CASSRGPGLAGNEQYF
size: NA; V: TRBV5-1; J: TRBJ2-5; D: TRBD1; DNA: TGCGCCAGCACGTTTGGGACAGAGCAAGAGACCCAGTACTTC; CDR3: CASTFGTEQETQYF
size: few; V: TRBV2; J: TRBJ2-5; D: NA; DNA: TGTGCCAGCAGTGAAGGGGACACTAGGAAAGAGACCCAGTACTTC; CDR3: CASSEGDTRKETQYF
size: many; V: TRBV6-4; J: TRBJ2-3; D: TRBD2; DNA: TGTGCCAGCAGTTCTAGCGGGGGGGCCACAGATACGCAGTATTTT; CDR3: CASSSSGGATDTQYF
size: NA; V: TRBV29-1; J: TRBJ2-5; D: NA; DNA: TGCAGCGCCCTGGGCGGAGGGAAAGAGACCCAGTACTTC; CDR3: CSALGGGKETQYF
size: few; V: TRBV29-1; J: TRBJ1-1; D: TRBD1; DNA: TGCAGCGTTGACGCCCAGGGACAGTCTGAAGCTTTCTTT; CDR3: CSVDAQGQSEAFF
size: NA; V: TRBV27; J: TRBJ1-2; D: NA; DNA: TGTGCCAGCAGTTCCCTGCAGGGTTTAGAAAGAGGCTACACCTTC; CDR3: CASSSLQGLERGYTF
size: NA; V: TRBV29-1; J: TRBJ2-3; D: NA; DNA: TGCAGCGTAGAGGGACCCTCGATACCGAGAGATACGCAGTATTTT; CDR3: CSVEGPSIPRDTQYF
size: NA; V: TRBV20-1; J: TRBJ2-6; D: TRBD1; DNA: TGCAGTGTTAGCACAGGGGGCGGCTGGGCCAACGTCCTGACTTTC; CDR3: CSVSTGGGWANVLTF
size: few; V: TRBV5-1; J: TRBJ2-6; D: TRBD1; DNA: TGCGCCAGCAGCTTGAAGGACAGGGCGATCTCTGGGGCCAACGTCCTGACTTTC; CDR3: CASSLKDRAISGANVLTF
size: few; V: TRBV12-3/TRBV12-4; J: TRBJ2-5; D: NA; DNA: TGTGCCAGCAGTTTACGGAACAGGGAGAAAGAGACCCAGTACTTC; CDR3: CASSLRNREKETQYF
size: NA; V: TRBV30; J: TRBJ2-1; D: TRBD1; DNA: TGTGCCTGGAGCGTTGACAGGGGGCTATACAATGAGCAGTTCTTC; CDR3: CAWSVDRGLYNEQFF
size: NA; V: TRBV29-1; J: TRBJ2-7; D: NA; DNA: TGCAGCGCCACTTGGTCCTACGAGCAGTACTTC; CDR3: CSATWSYEQYF
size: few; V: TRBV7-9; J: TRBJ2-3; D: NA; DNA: TGTGCCAGCAGCCGATCAGGGTCTAGCACAGATACGCAGTATTTT; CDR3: CASSRSGSSTDTQYF
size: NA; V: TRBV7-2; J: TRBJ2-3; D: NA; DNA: TGTGCCAGCAGCTTTTCACCCGGAAATACGCAGTATTTT; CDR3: CASSFSPGNTQYF
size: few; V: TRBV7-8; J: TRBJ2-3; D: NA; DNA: TGTGCCAGCAGCTTCAGCTCGAGCACAGATACGCAGTATTTT; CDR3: CASSFSSSTDTQYF
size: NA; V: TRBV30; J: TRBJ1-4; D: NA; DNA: TGTGCCTGGAGTGGCCGGATTAATGAAAAACTGTTTTTT; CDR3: CAWSGRINEKLFF
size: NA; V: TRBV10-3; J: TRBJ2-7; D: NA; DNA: TGTGCCATCAGTGGCGTCAGGGGTTACGAGCAGTACTTC; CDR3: CAISGVRGYEQYF
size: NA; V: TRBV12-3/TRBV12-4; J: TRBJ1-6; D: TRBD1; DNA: TGTGCCAGCAGTTTAGTGGCAGGGGGATCACCCCTCCACTTT; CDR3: CASSLVAGGSPLHF
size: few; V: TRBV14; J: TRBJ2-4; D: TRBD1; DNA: TGTGCCAGCAGCCCTTGGACAGGGAAGGGCAACATTCAGTACTTC; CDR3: CASSPWTGKGNIQYF
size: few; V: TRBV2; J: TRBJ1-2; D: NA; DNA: TGTGCCAGCAGGGAGATGGGTAGCGTGGGCTATGGCTACACCTTC; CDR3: CASREMGSVGYGYTF
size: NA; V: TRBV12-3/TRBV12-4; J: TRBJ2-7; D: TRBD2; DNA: TGTGCCAGCAGTCCCCCCGTGGAGCGGGGGTTGGACGAGCAGTACTTC; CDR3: CASSPPVERGLDEQYF
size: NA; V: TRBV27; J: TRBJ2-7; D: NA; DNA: TGTGCCAGCAGTTCGCAGACTGGAGGCTACGAGCAGTACTTC; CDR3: CASSSQTGGYEQYF
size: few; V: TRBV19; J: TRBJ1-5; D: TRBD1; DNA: TGTGCCAGTAGTATAGGACAGGGTACCCAGCATTTT; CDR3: CASSIGQGTQHF
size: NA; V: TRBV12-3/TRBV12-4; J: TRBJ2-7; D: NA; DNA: TGTGCCAGCAGTTGGGTTTTGGGGGCCTATTACGAGCAGTACTTC; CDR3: CASSWVLGAYYEQYF
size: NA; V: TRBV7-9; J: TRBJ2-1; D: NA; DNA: TGTGCCAGCAGCATCAATGAGCAGTTCTTC; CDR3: CASSINEQFF
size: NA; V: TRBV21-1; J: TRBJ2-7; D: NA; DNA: TGTGCCAGCAGCCCAAACATTAGGGGGCTGGGCTACGAGCAGTACTTC; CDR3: CASSPNIRGLGYEQYF
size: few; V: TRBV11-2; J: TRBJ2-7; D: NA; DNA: TGTGCCAGCAGCTTAGCAGATCTCTCCTACGAGCAGTACTTC; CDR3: CASSLADLSYEQYF
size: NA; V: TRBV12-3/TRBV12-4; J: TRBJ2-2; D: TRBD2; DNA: TGTGCCAGCAGTTTGCACTCGGGATTGGCGGGGGGCCTCACCGGGGAGCTGTTTTTT; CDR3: CASSLHSGLAGGLTGELFF
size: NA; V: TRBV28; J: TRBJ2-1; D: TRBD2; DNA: TGTGCCAGCAGTCCTAGCGGGGGATACTCCTACAATGAGCAGTTCTTC; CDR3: CASSPSGGYSYNEQFF
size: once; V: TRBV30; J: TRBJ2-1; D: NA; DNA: TGTGCCTGTAGCACGAGTTCGCGGCTTGGGAATGAGCAGTTCTTC; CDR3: CACSTSSRLGNEQFF
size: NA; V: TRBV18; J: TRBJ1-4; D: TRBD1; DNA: TGTGCCAGCTCAGCCGGGACAGCTGAAAAACTGTTTTTT; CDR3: CASSAGTAEKLFF
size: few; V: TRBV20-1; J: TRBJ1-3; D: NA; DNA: TGCAGTGCTAGAGAAGCGGGTTTTAGACTCTCTGGAAACACCATATATTTT; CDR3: CSAREAGFRLSGNTIYF
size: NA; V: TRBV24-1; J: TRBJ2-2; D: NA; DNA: TGTGCCACCAGTGACAGTTTGAACACCGGGGAGCTGTTTTTT; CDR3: CATSDSLNTGELFF
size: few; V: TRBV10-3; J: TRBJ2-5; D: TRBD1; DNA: TGTGCCATCAGTGAACAGGGGTCGAGGGAGACCCAGTACTTC; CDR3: CAISEQGSRETQYF
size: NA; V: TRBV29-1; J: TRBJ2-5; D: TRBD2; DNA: TGCAGCGTTGACCGGGCGGGGGGCACCCAAGAGACCCAGTACTTC; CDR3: CSVDRAGGTQETQYF
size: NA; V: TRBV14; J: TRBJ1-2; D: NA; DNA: TGTGCCAGCAGCATTTCAATAGGCCACTATGGCTACACCTTC; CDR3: CASSISIGHYGYTF
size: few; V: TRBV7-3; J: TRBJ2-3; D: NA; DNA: TGTGCCAGCAGCTCCCAGGGGAGCACGGATACGCAGTATTTT; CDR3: CASSSQGSTDTQYF
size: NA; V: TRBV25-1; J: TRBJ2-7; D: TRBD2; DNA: TGTGCCAGCGAGGCAAGCGGGAGCTACGAGCAGTACTTC; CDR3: CASEASGSYEQYF
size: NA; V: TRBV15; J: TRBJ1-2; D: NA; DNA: TGTGCCACCAGCAGAGGGGGGCAGGGAGGCTATGGCTACACCTTC; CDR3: CATSRGGQGGYGYTF